A selection of T cell receptor beta chains follows, all from one sample in a study of T cell repertoires in ileal Crohn's disease. Sequencing was performed with immunoSEQ multiplex PCR; in TCRdb, only in-frame clones are kept and a portion is missing. The table has fewer than 7,500 clones, roughly 78% seen once. Sequenced sample: ileal tissue. The source is an adult with Crohn's disease. Both conserved end residues are part of each CDR3. The D gene is left open where the match is weak. Rows may omit the clone size; those that give it use once, few, many or a size class.

d_gene	v_gene	j_gene	abundance	CDR3aa	CDR3nt
NA	TRBV29-1	TRBJ2-7	NA	CSVDGPRGAYEQYF	TGCAGCGTTGACGGCCCACGTGGGGCCTACGAGCAGTACTTC
TRBD1	TRBV5-5	TRBJ1-1	NA	CASSFRQGERAFF	TGTGCCAGCAGCTTCCGACAGGGGGAAAGAGCTTTCTTT
TRBD1	TRBV29-1	TRBJ1-2	NA	CSAEGADYGYTF	TGCAGCGCCGAGGGGGCGGACTATGGCTACACCTTC
NA	TRBV6-5	TRBJ2-7	once	CASSTPGLGLHEQYF	TGTGCCAGCAGTACACCGGGACTGGGACTTCACGAGCAGTACTTC
NA	TRBV19	TRBJ1-5	NA	CASSIKGGRGGQPQHF	TGTGCCAGTAGTATCAAGGGCGGGAGGGGCGGACAGCCCCAGCATTTT
NA	TRBV30	TRBJ1-2	NA	CAWSDRPRADYGYTF	TGTGCCTGGAGTGACCGCCCTCGGGCTGACTATGGCTACACCTTC
NA	TRBV7-9	TRBJ1-1	NA	CASSLGDRVTEAFF	TGTGCCAGCAGCTTAGGAGACAGAGTCACTGAAGCTTTCTTT
TRBD2	TRBV9	TRBJ2-2	once	CASSPHLREVAGELFF	TGTGCCAGCAGCCCGCACCTTCGGGAGGTAGCCGGGGAGCTGTTTTTT
TRBD1	TRBV27	TRBJ2-5	NA	CASRGGQGARGKETQYF	TGTGCCAGCAGGGGGGGACAGGGGGCGAGAGGGAAGGAGACCCAGTACTTC
NA	TRBV6-6	TRBJ2-5	NA	CASSYSRETQYF	TGTGCCAGCAGTTACTCGCGTGAGACCCAGTACTTC
TRBD1	TRBV5-1	TRBJ1-4	NA	CASSLWTGNNEKLFF	TGCGCCAGCAGCTTATGGACAGGGAATAATGAAAAACTGTTTTTT
NA	TRBV6-5	TRBJ2-2	large	CASRRNGELFF	TGTGCCAGCAGGAGAAACGGGGAGCTGTTTTTT
TRBD2	TRBV5-1	TRBJ2-7	NA	CASSLAGGLAGNHEQYF	TGCGCCAGCAGCTTGGCCGGCGGGCTAGCGGGGAACCACGAGCAGTACTTC
NA	TRBV5-6	TRBJ1-5	NA	CASSLAGNQPQHF	TGTGCCAGCAGCTTGGCGGGCAATCAGCCCCAGCATTTT
NA	TRBV6-5	TRBJ2-6	NA	CASSPGRPVLTF	TGTGCCAGCAGTCCAGGCCGACCGGTCCTGACTTTC
NA	TRBV2	TRBJ1-2	NA	CASSEDRDYGYTF	TGTGCCAGCAGTGAAGACAGGGACTATGGCTACACCTTC
NA	TRBV28	TRBJ1-6	NA	CASILTGDNSPLHF	TGTGCCAGCATACTTACCGGGGATAATTCACCCCTCCACTTT
NA	TRBV19	TRBJ1-5	NA	CASSIDVQVNQPQHF	TGTGCCAGTAGTATAGACGTACAGGTCAATCAGCCCCAGCATTTT
NA	TRBV30	TRBJ1-4	NA	CAWSVLREKLFF	TGTGCCTGGAGTGTACTCAGGGAAAAACTGTTTTTT
NA	TRBV28	TRBJ2-4	few	CASSLVDLAKNIQYF	TGTGCCAGCAGTTTAGTGGATCTAGCCAAAAACATTCAGTACTTC
NA	TRBV5-6	TRBJ2-5	NA	CASSLAQGITYQETQYF	TGTGCCAGCAGCTTGGCCCAGGGAATTACATACCAAGAGACCCAGTACTTC
TRBD2	TRBV2	TRBJ2-7	NA	CAGGVGGRGYEQYF	TGTGCCGGGGGAGTTGGCGGGAGGGGCTACGAGCAGTACTTC
NA	TRBV27	TRBJ2-1	NA	CASSFGLHNYNEQFF	TGTGCCAGCAGTTTCGGACTACATAACTACAATGAGCAGTTCTTC
TRBD1	TRBV29-1	TRBJ2-1	NA	CSVGQGIGNEQFF	TGCAGCGTTGGACAGGGGATAGGGAATGAGCAGTTCTTC
NA	TRBV12-5	TRBJ2-2	few	CASGSWTDANTGELFF	TGTGCTAGTGGTTCGTGGACCGACGCGAACACCGGGGAGCTGTTTTTT
TRBD1	TRBV6-5	TRBJ2-7	NA	CASSSDRGPNRYEQYF	TGTGCCAGCAGTTCCGACAGGGGGCCAAATCGCTACGAGCAGTACTTC
NA	TRBV14	TRBJ2-1	NA	CASSQGGWGNEQFF	TGTGCCAGCAGCCAAGGGGGGTGGGGCAATGAGCAGTTCTTC
NA	TRBV19	TRBJ2-7	NA	CASSISLGQVQYF	TGTGCCAGTAGTATATCGCTCGGACAAGTGCAGTACTTC
NA	TRBV10-3	TRBJ2-3	NA	CAISVGRWRGRRTDTQYF	TGTGCCATCAGTGTGGGCCGTTGGAGGGGGCGTCGCACAGATACGCAGTATTTT
TRBD1	TRBV30	TRBJ2-7	NA	CALDDSGGYEQYF	TGTGCCTTGGACGATTCAGGGGGCTACGAGCAGTACTTC
NA	TRBV27	TRBJ2-7	NA	CASSLGNSYEQYF	TGTGCCAGCAGCTTAGGGAACTCCTACGAGCAGTACTTC
NA	TRBV19	TRBJ1-5	NA	CASSMSAEAGQPQHF	TGTGCCAGTAGTATGTCAGCGGAGGCAGGGCAGCCCCAGCATTTT
TRBD1	TRBV5-8	TRBJ2-1	NA	CASSFGQGAYNEQFF	TGTGCCAGCAGCTTCGGACAGGGGGCCTACAATGAGCAGTTCTTC
NA	TRBV5-1	TRBJ2-1	NA	CASSYSTGPSYNEQFF	TGCGCCAGCAGCTACAGTACAGGGCCGTCCTACAATGAGCAGTTCTTC
NA	TRBV5-6	TRBJ2-6	once	CASSPLLCGANVLTF	TGTGCCAGCAGCCCCTTGTTGTGCGGGGCCAACGTCCTGACTTTC
NA	TRBV4-1	TRBJ2-5	NA	CASSQSLARGETQYF	TGCGCCAGCAGCCAAAGCCTAGCACGCGGGGAGACCCAGTACTTC
NA	TRBV7-8	TRBJ2-5	NA	CASSLAPRGGETQYF	TGTGCCAGCAGCTTAGCCCCCAGGGGAGGAGAGACCCAGTACTTC
NA	TRBV6-6	TRBJ2-2	NA	CASSLGTGELFF	TGTGCCAGCAGTTTAGGCACCGGGGAGCTGTTTTTT
TRBD1	TRBV25-1	TRBJ1-4	NA	CASSEGQGRQRTNEKLFF	TGTGCCAGCAGTGAAGGACAGGGCCGCCAAAGAACTAATGAAAAACTGTTTTTT
NA	TRBV6-4	TRBJ2-1	NA	CASSGGAEQFF	TGTGCCAGCAGTGGGGGGGCAGAGCAGTTCTTC